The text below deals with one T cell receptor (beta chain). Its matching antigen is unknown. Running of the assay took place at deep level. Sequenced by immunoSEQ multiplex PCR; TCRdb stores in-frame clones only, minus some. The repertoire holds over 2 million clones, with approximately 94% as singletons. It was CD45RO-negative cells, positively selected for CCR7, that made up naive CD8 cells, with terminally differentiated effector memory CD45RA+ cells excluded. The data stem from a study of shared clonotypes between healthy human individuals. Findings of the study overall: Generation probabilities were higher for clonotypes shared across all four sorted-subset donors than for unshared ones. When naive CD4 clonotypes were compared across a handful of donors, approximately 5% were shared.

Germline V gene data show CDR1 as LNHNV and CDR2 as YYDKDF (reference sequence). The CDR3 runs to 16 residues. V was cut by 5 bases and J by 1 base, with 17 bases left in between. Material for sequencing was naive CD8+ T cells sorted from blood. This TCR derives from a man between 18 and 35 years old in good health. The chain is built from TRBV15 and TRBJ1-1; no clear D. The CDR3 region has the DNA TGTGCCACCAGCGGAAGTCCCGGGAGATCGAACACTGAAGCTTTCTTT. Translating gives CATSGSPGRSNTEAFF.